This TCR beta chain comes out of a study of cytomegalovirus exposure and HLA in healthy donors. Findings of the study overall: Roughly even sequencing depth across donors was the assumption behind the presence/absence analyses. Cytomegalovirus status was reportedly diagnosed by the classifier with high sensitivity and specificity. A list of more than 150 TCR beta chains associated with cytomegalovirus was given.

Researchers ran the PCR with 60 Vbeta and 13 Jbeta primers. Under the authors' procedure: Approximately 12 million of about 88 million unique TCR beta chains were shared, per a later count. Measured with immunoSEQ multiplex PCR; TCRdb has only the in-frame clones, and not every one. For V, J and clone size, that table is used; D and trimming come from the DNA. The table has about 140,000 clones, approximately 71% seen once. This clone was seen once. Its antigen is undetermined. The CDR3 spans 12 residues. Germline assignment: CDR1 ENHRY and CDR2 SYGVKD. The germline V and J ends were trimmed by 6 bases and 4 bases, with 7 bases remaining between them.

Input material: PBMCs. The V and J genes are TRBV10-3 and TRBJ1-3; D may be TRBD1 (5 bases). The TCR originated in a woman in her fifties or sixties in good health and CMV-seronegative. The CDR3 protein is CAIRPGGNTIYF. DNA of the CDR3: TGTGCCATCAGGCCAGGGGGAAACACCATATATTTT.